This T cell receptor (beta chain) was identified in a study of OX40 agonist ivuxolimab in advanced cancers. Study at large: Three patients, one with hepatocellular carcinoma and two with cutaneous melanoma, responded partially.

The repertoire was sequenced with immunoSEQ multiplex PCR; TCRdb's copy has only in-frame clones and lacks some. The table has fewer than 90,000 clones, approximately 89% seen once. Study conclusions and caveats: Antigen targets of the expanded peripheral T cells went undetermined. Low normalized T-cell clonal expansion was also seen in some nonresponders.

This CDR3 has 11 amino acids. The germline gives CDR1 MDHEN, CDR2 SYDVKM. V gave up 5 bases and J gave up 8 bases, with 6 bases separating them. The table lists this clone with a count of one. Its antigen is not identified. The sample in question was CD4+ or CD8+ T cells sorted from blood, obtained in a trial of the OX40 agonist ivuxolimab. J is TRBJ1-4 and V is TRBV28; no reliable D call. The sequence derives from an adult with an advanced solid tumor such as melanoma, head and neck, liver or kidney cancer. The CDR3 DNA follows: TGTGCCAGCAGTCCATTCGAAAAACTGTTTTTT. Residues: CASSPFEKLFF.